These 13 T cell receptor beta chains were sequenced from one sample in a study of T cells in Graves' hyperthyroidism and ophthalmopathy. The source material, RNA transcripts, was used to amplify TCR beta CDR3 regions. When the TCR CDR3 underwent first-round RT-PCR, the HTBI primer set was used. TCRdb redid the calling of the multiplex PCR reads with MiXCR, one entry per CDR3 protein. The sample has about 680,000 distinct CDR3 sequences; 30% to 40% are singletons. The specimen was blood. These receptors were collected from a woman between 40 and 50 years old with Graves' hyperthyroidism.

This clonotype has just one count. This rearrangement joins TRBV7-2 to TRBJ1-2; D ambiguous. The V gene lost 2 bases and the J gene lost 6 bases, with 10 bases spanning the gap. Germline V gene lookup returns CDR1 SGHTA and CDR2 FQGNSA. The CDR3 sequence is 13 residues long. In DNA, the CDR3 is TGTGCCAGCAGCTTATTGGTGGGGAATGGCTACACCTTC. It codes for CASSLLVGNGYTF.

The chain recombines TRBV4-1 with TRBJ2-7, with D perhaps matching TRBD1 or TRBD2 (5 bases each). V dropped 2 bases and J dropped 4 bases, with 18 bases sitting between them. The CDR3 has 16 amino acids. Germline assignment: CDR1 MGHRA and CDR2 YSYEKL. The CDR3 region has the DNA TGCGCCAGCAGCCAATACGCAGGGACCGACTATTACGAGCAGTACTTC. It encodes CASSQYAGTDYYEQYF.

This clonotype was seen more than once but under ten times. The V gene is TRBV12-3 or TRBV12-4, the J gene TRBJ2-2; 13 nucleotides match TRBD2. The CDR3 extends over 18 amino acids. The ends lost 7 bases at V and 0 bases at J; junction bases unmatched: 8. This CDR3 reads CASIPGGLAGANTGELFF. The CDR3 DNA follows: TGTGCCAGCATCCCAGGAGGACTAGCGGGAGCGAACACCGGGGAGCTGTTTTTT.

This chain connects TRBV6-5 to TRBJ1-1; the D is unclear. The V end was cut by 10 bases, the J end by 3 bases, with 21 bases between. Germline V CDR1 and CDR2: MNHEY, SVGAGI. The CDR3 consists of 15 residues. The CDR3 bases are TGTGCCACCACCCGGGCGCTACGGATAGACACTGAAGCTTTCTTT. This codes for CATTRALRIDTEAFF.

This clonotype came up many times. CDR3 in DNA: TGCAGTGCTAGCGGAGCGGAGCCCTACGAGCAGTACTTC. Amino acid sequence: CSASGAEPYEQYF. V is TRBV20-1 and J is TRBJ2-7, with TRBD2 as a possible D gene (5 bases). Germline V lookup: CDR1 DFQATT, CDR2 SNEGSKA (reference sequence). The CDR3 length is 13 residues. V was shortened by 3 bases and J by 2 bases, with 11 bases between the two germline ends.

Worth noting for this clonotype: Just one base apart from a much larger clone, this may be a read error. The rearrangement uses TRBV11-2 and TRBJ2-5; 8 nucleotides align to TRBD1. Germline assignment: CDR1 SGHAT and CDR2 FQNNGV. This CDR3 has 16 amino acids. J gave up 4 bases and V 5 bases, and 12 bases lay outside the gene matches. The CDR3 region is CASSPRDRQYPETQYF. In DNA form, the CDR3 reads TGTGCCAGCAGCCCCCGGGACAGGCAGTACCCAGAGACCCAGTACTTC.

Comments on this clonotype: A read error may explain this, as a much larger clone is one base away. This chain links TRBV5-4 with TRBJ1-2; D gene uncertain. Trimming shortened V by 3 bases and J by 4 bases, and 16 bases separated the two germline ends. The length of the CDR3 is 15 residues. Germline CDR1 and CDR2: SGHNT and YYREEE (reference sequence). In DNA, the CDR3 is TGTGCCAGCAGCTCTATCGCAGGAGACCGCTATGGCTACACCTTC. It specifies CASSSIAGDRYGYTF.

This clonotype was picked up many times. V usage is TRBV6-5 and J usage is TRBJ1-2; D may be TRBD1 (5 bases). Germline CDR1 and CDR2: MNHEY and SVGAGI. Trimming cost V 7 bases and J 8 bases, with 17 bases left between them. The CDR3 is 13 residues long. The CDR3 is CASIPGTAGGYTF. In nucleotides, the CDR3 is TGTGCCAGCATCCCCGGGACCGCGGGAGGCTACACCTTC.

CDR3 amino acids: CASVEIRVNTIYF. Here the CDR3 DNA reads TGTGCCAGCGTTGAAATCAGGGTGAACACCATATATTTT. The V call is TRBV25-1, the J call TRBJ1-3, with D possibly TRBD1 on 5 matching bases. V lost 8 bases and J 7 bases, leaving 15 bases between the germline ends. Germline CDR1 reads MGHDK; CDR2 reads SYGVNS. This CDR3 spans 13 amino acids.

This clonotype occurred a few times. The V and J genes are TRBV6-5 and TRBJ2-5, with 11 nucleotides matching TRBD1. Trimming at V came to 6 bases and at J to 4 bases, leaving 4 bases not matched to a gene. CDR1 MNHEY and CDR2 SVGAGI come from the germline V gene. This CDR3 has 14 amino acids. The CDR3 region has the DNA TGTGCCAGCAGGTGGACAGGGGGCGGAGAGACCCAGTACTTC. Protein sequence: CASRWTGGGETQYF.

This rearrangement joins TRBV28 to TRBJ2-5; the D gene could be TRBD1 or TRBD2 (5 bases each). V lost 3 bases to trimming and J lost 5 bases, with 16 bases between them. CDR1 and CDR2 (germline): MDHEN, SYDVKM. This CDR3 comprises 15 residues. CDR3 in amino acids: CASSFDRGRGETQYF. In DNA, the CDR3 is TGTGCCAGCAGTTTCGATCGGGGCCGTGGGGAGACCCAGTACTTC. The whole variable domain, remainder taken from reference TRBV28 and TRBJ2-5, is DVKVTQSSRYLVKRTGEKVFLECVQDMDHENMFWYRQDPGLGLRLIYFSYDVKMKEKGDIPEGYSVSREKKERFSLILESASTNQTSMYLCASSFDRGRGETQYFGPGTRLLVL.

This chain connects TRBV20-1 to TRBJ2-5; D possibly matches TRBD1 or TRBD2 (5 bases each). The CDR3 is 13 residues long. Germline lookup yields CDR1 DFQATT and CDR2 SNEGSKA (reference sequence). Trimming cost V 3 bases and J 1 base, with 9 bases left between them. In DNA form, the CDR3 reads TGCAGTGCTAGGGGGACGGGCCAAGAGACCCAGTACTTC. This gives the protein CSARGTGQETQYF.

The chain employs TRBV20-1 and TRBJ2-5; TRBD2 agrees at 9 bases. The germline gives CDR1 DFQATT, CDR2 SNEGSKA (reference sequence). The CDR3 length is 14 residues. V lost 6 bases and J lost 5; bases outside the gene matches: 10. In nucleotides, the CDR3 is TGCAGTGCGGGACTAGCAGGACTGGGGGAGACCCAGTACTTC. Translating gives CSAGLAGLGETQYF.